This record covers a single T cell receptor beta chain. Antigen: not known. This entry comes from a study of radiotherapy plus CTLA-4 blockade in lung cancer. Study at large: Objective responses were observed in 15% to 20% of patients, and disease control was achieved by roughly 30%.

Alongside CTLA-4 blockade with ipilimumab, patients with chemo-refractory metastatic non-small-cell lung cancer received focal radiation. Regarding the study as a whole: After radiotherapy and ipilimumab, tumor-derived clones expanded in peripheral blood. The authors reported that early blood T cell clone dynamics, with interferon-beta, best predicted response.

V was shortened by 7 bases and J by 8 bases, with 18 bases between the two germline ends. Germline CDR1 is MDHEN and CDR2 is SYDVKM. The CDR3 length is 14 residues. TCRdb's table, derived via immunoSEQ multiplex PCR, lists solely in-frame clones and lacks some. The table shows some 50,000 clones, with roughly 81% occurring only once. The source is a human donor with non-small cell lung cancer whose response to radiotherapy plus ipilimumab could not be evaluated. The chain employs TRBV28 and TRBJ2-1; D perhaps matches TRBD1 (6 bases). The source was peripheral blood, collected from a patient treated with radiotherapy plus ipilimumab. In DNA, the CDR3 is TGTGCCAGCAATGAGGTCAGGGGCCTCGATGAGCAGTTCTTC. It codes for CASNEVRGLDEQFF. Variable domain in full (rest from reference TRBV28 and TRBJ2-1): DVKVTQSSRYLVKRTGEKVFLECVQDMDHENMFWYRQDPGLGLRLIYFSYDVKMKEKGDIPEGYSVSREKKERFSLILESASTNQTSMYLCASNEVRGLDEQFFGPGTRLTVL.